The 29 T cell receptor beta chains below come from one sample, sequenced in a study of shared clonotypes between healthy human individuals. Naive CD8 cells, CD45RO-negative and positively selected for CCR7, excluded terminally differentiated effector memory CD45RA+ cells. Clones were sequenced by immunoSEQ multiplex PCR, and TCRdb holds only the in-frame ones, with some missing. In the table there are about 1.9 million clones, roughly 95% of which are singletons. Sequenced sample: naive CD8+ T cells from PBMCs. The source is a man younger than 35 in good health. Some clones in this sample may be carry-over from other donors' samples.

V usage is TRBV27 and J usage is TRBJ1-2; D perhaps matches TRBD1 (6 bases). CDR1 and CDR2 from the germline V gene are MNHEY and SMNVEV (reference sequence). Between the trimmed V and J ends, which lost 5 bases and 6 bases, there was a span of 13 bases. The CDR3 totals 13 residues. CDR3 coding DNA: TGTGCCAGCAGTGCCGGGACACGGAATGGCTACACCTTC. Translating gives CASSAGTRNGYTF.

The gene calls are TRBV14 and TRBJ2-3, with D perhaps matching TRBD2 (5 bases). The CDR3 covers 14 residues. Trimming removed 6 bases from V and 0 bases from J, with 10 bases in between. Germline V gene data show CDR1 as SGHDN and CDR2 as FVKESK. CDR3 region: CASRKSGSTDTQYF. The CDR3 DNA sequence: TGTGCCAGCAGGAAAAGCGGAAGCACAGATACGCAGTATTTT.

CDR3 coding DNA: TGTGCCAGCAGCTTACCGGACTTACTCAATGAGCAGTTCTTC. Its translation is CASSLPDLLNEQFF. This chain links TRBV7-3 with TRBJ2-1; possible D gene TRBD2, 5 bases. V lost 2 bases and J lost 6, with 11 bases in between. The V gene's germline CDR1 is SGHTA and CDR2 FQGTGA. The CDR3 loop spans 14 amino acids.

This clone was counted only a few times. The CDR3 reads CASKGGGIAEAFF. In nucleotides, the CDR3 is TGTGCCAGTAAGGGAGGGGGCATCGCTGAAGCTTTCTTT. The V call is TRBV19, the J call TRBJ1-1, with 7 bases aligning to TRBD1. Germline assignment: CDR1 LNHDA and CDR2 SQIVND (reference sequence). This CDR3 comprises 13 residues. V lost 7 bases and J lost 6; bases outside the gene matches: 8. The variable domain in full, with the rest retrieved from reference TRBV19 and TRBJ1-1, is DGGITQSPKYLFRKEGQNVTLSCEQNLNHDAMYWYRQDPGQGLRLIYYSQIVNDFQKGDIAEGYSVSREKKESFPLTVTSAQKNPTAFYLCASKGGGIAEAFFGQGTRLTVV.

The chain employs TRBV7-9 and TRBJ1-3; no firm D call. V shed 3 bases and J shed 4 bases, with 16 bases lying between them. The germline V gene encodes CDR1 SEHNR and CDR2 FQNEAQ (reference sequence). The CDR3 is made up of 16 amino acids. CDR3 protein: CASSLVGKSSGNTIYF. CDR3 DNA sequence: TGTGCCAGCAGCTTGGTAGGGAAGAGTTCCGGAAACACCATATATTTT.

The chain combines TRBV5-6 with TRBJ1-2; D not resolved. Trimming cost V 4 bases and J 7 bases, with 11 bases left between them. This CDR3 is 12 amino acids long. Germline loops: CDR1 SGHDT, CDR2 YYEEEE. The CDR3 reads CASSQEGIGYTF. The CDR3 DNA reads as TGTGCCAGCAGCCAGGAAGGGATTGGCTACACCTTC.

The chain couples TRBV5-5 to TRBJ2-7; D not resolved. Germline V gene lookup returns CDR1 SGHKS and CDR2 YYEKEE (reference sequence). The V gene lost 4 bases and the J gene lost 2 bases, with 10 bases spanning the gap. The CDR3 length is 13 residues. The DNA for the CDR3 is TGTGCCAGCAGCCCTTGGGCTACCTACGAGCAGTACTTC. It specifies CASSPWATYEQYF.

This clone was detected a few times. The chain uses TRBV28 and TRBJ1-1, with D unclear. The ends were cut back, 3 bases at V and 3 bases at J, with 14 bases in the middle. The CDR3 extends over 15 amino acids. Per the germline V gene, CDR1 is MDHEN and CDR2 is SYDVKM. CDR3 nucleotides: TGTGCCAGCAGTTTGGAGCCTTTGGTCTACACTGAAGCTTTCTTT. Translating it yields CASSLEPLVYTEAFF.

The chain joins TRBV7-9 to TRBJ1-5; 8 bases are a match to TRBD1. The CDR3 contains 14 residues. V gave up 4 bases and J gave up 4 bases; unmatched junction bases: 3. The germline V gene has CDR1 SEHNR and CDR2 FQNEAQ (reference sequence). The CDR3, as DNA: TGTGCCAGCAGCTACGACAGGGGAAATCAGCCCCAGCATTTT. This codes for CASSYDRGNQPQHF.

Here the CDR3 DNA reads TGCGCCAGCAGCCGGACAGAGCGGGATACGCAGTATTTT. Amino acid sequence: CASSRTERDTQYF. V and J are TRBV10-2 and TRBJ2-3, with D possibly matching TRBD1 (6 bases). Germline lookup yields CDR1 WSHSY and CDR2 SAAADI. Trimming removed 6 bases at V and 6 bases at J, with 13 bases between. There are 13 residues in the CDR3.

This chain connects TRBV19 to TRBJ2-7; 9 bases align to TRBD1. From germline, CDR1 is LNHDA and CDR2 SQIVND (reference sequence). This CDR3 has 15 residues. J was trimmed by 2 bases and V by 4 bases; bases with no gene match: 6. CDR3 in DNA: TGTGCCAGTAGTAACCCGGGACAGGGAACCTACGAGCAGTACTTC. Translating it yields CASSNPGQGTYEQYF.

The chain recombines TRBV19 with TRBJ2-5, with a tentative D call TRBD2 (5 bases). The CDR3 extends over 14 amino acids. V was pared by 4 bases and J by 3 bases, with 12 bases between. Germline-derived CDR1 and CDR2 are LNHDA and SQIVND (reference sequence). The CDR3 sequence: CASSRWNGKETQYF. Here the CDR3 DNA reads TGTGCCAGTAGTAGATGGAACGGGAAAGAGACCCAGTACTTC.

Turning to this clone: The same CDR3 can be traced to other DNA sequences in this sample. The V gene is TRBV9, the J gene TRBJ2-5; D is ambiguous. Germline values: CDR1 SGDLS, CDR2 YYNGEE. This CDR3 has 13 amino acids. V gave up 0 bases and J gave up 4 bases, with 7 bases separating them. CDR3 DNA sequence: TGTGCCAGCAGCGTAGATCGGCGAGAGACCCAGTACTTC. Protein: CASSVDRRETQYF.

The chain recombines TRBV7-9 with TRBJ2-1; D remains ambiguous. In germline, CDR1 is SEHNR, CDR2 FQNEAQ (reference sequence). The CDR3 runs to 13 residues. V lost 5 bases to trimming and J lost 5 bases, with 10 bases between them. This CDR3 reads CASSQVSNNEQFF. The CDR3 DNA sequence: TGTGCCAGCAGCCAAGTCAGCAACAATGAGCAGTTCTTC.

This clone has just one count. The rearrangement links TRBV7-6 to TRBJ2-1, with D unclear. Between the trimmed V and J ends, which lost 3 bases and 7 bases, there was a span of 10 bases. CDR1 and CDR2 (germline): SGHVS, FNYEAQ. The CDR3 has 13 residues. CDR3 sequence (DNA): TGTGCCAGCAGCTTTAGGGCAGCTAATGAGCAGTTCTTC. This encodes CASSFRAANEQFF.

The rearrangement joins TRBV28 to TRBJ1-2; 7 nucleotides align to TRBD1. The CDR3 runs to 17 residues. Germline V CDR1 and CDR2: MDHEN, SYDVKM. J gave up 4 bases and V 6 bases, and 17 bases lay outside the gene matches. CDR3 in DNA: TGTGCCAGCAGCTCGACACTACGAGACAGGGCCCTCTATGGCTACACCTTC. Protein sequence: CASSSTLRDRALYGYTF.

This clone was seen a handful of times. At the DNA level, this CDR3 is encoded by other sequences in the same sample as well. This chain joins TRBV5-1 and TRBJ2-1; D call uncertain. The CDR3 totals 11 residues. Germline V CDR1 and CDR2: SGHRS, YFSETQ. Trimming took off 0 bases at V and 7 bases at J, with 2 bases between the two ends. The CDR3 loop is CASSLGNEQFF. The CDR3 nucleotides are TGCGCCAGCAGCTTGGGTAATGAGCAGTTCTTC.

V is TRBV9 and J is TRBJ2-7; the D gene is possibly TRBD1 (6 bases). In germline, CDR1 is SGDLS, CDR2 YYNGEE. The CDR3 length is 14 residues. Between the trimmed V and J ends, which lost 0 bases and 6 bases, there was a span of 13 bases. CDR3 residues: CASSVVATGTEQYF. CDR3 in DNA: TGTGCCAGCAGCGTAGTTGCTACAGGGACCGAGCAGTACTTC.

The rearrangement joins TRBV6-6 to TRBJ2-7; perhaps D is TRBD1 or TRBD2 (6 bases each). The ends were cut back, 6 bases at V and 5 bases at J, with 14 bases in the middle. The germline gives CDR1 MNHNY, CDR2 SVGAGI (reference sequence). CDR3 length: 13 residues. The CDR3 sequence is CASSLTGADEQYF. As DNA, the CDR3 is TGTGCCAGCAGCTTAACGGGGGCGGACGAGCAGTACTTC.

This chain links TRBV28 with TRBJ1-1, with 10 bases fitting TRBD1. Germline assignment: CDR1 MDHEN and CDR2 SYDVKM. Trimming cost V 3 bases and J 0 bases; bases outside gene matches: 7. The CDR3 totals 17 residues. Here the CDR3 DNA reads TGTGCCAGCAGTTTTGGGGACAGGGGCCCTTTGAACACTGAAGCTTTCTTT. It translates to CASSFGDRGPLNTEAFF.

V gene TRBV29-1 combines with J gene TRBJ2-2, with TRBD2 matching 10 bases. The CDR3 spans 15 residues. With 5 bases clipped from V and 4 bases from J, the junction kept 7 bases outside the gene matches. The germline V gene encodes CDR1 SQVTM and CDR2 ANQGSEA. CDR3 loop: CSVRLGLAATGELFF. CDR3 nucleotides: TGCAGCGTTAGGTTAGGACTAGCGGCCACCGGGGAGCTGTTTTTT.

The CDR3 spells CSVEEVQISYGYTF. The CDR3 nucleotides are TGCAGCGTTGAAGAAGTACAGATAAGCTATGGCTACACCTTC. The chain employs TRBV29-1 and TRBJ1-2; D gene unclear. V dropped 0 bases and J dropped 4 bases, with 12 bases sitting between them. Germline V gene data show CDR1 as SQVTM and CDR2 as ANQGSEA. The CDR3 length is 14 residues.

The chain recombines TRBV29-1 with TRBJ2-1; the match to TRBD2 covers 14 bases. The CDR3 sequence is 15 residues long. V trimming: 4 bases; J trimming: 9 bases; junction bases outside the gene matches: 8. CDR1 is SQVTM and CDR2 is ANQGSEA in the germline V gene. CDR3 amino acids: CSVVGTSGRSSEQFF. In nucleotides, the CDR3 is TGCAGCGTTGTAGGGACTAGCGGGAGATCTAGTGAGCAGTTCTTC.

The rearrangement joins TRBV28 to TRBJ1-1; D may be TRBD1 (6 bases). This CDR3 is built from 16 residues. V lost 5 bases, J lost 1 base, and 17 bases lay in between. Germline V CDR1 and CDR2: MDHEN, SYDVKM. The CDR3 nucleotides read TGTGCCAGCAGTCCCAGGGACACTTTGACGAACACTGAAGCTTTCTTT. Translation: CASSPRDTLTNTEAFF.

The rearrangement links TRBV5-6 to TRBJ2-1; D possibly matches TRBD1 or TRBD2 (5 bases each). Trimming cost V 0 bases and J 8 bases, with 18 bases left between them. The CDR3 totals 16 residues. Germline CDR1 is SGHDT and CDR2 is YYEEEE. The CDR3, as DNA: TGTGCCAGCAGCTTGGAGGGACCCAAGTTTTATTATGAGCAGTTCTTC. This sequence encodes CASSLEGPKFYYEQFF.

CDR3 amino acids: CASSPTAPGFTYEQYF. CDR3 in DNA: TGTGCCAGCTCACCAACTGCCCCGGGTTTTACCTACGAGCAGTACTTC. The chain is built from TRBV18 and TRBJ2-7; D unresolved. Per germline, CDR1 KGHSH and CDR2 LQKENI. This CDR3 has 16 residues. Trimming shortened V by 2 bases and J by 2 bases, and 16 bases separated the two germline ends. The full variable domain, rest sourced from reference TRBV18 and TRBJ2-7, is NAGVMQNPRHLVRRRGQEARLRCSPMKGHSHVYWYRQLPEEGLKFMVYLQKENIIDESGMPKERFSAEFPKEGPSILRIQQVVRGDSAAYFCASSPTAPGFTYEQYFGPGTRLTVT.

This clone was picked up one time. The V call is TRBV2, the J call TRBJ2-7; possible D gene TRBD1, 6 bases. CDR1 is SNHLY, CDR2 FYNNEI, per germline. The CDR3 runs 14 residues. The germline V and J ends were trimmed by 7 bases and 2 bases, with 15 bases remaining between them. CDR3 in DNA: TGTGCCAGCACCCAAAGGGACACTCCCTACGAGCAGTACTTC. It encodes CASTQRDTPYEQYF.

The gene calls are TRBV9 and TRBJ2-7, with 7 bases identical to TRBD1. CDR1 is SGDLS and CDR2 is YYNGEE in the germline V gene. J gave up 3 bases and V 3 bases, and 9 bases lay outside the gene matches. The length of the CDR3 is 15 residues. For the CDR3, the DNA is TGTGCCAGCAGCGCCCAAACCACAGGGGACTACGAGCAGTACTTC. It codes for CASSAQTTGDYEQYF.

The chain recombines TRBV9 with TRBJ1-1; 7 bases map to TRBD1. V lost 4 bases and J lost 4; bases outside the gene matches: 7. The CDR3 spans 14 residues. The germline gives CDR1 SGDLS, CDR2 YYNGEE. CDR3 sequence (DNA): TGTGCCAGCAGCTCGACAGGGATGGGCACTGAAGCTTTCTTT. Amino acids: CASSSTGMGTEAFF. The whole variable domain, filled in from reference TRBV9 and TRBJ1-1, reads DSGVTQTPKHLITATGQRVTLRCSPRSGDLSVYWYQQSLDQGLQFLIQYYNGEERAKGNILERFSAQQFPDLHSELNLSSLELGDSALYFCASSSTGMGTEAFFGQGTRLTVV.